This is a list of T cell receptor beta chains from one sample in a study of cytomegalovirus exposure and HLA in healthy donors. Some clones are missing from TCRdb's copy, which holds only in-frame ones; the method was immunoSEQ multiplex PCR. The sample holds hundreds of thousands of clones, roughly two thirds seen once. Source material: PBMCs. The receptor source for this set is a female donor in good health and CMV-seronegative. Both conserved end residues are part of each CDR3. Fields, in order: CDR3 protein, CDR3 DNA, clone size, J gene, D gene, V gene. A D gene is named only where the DNA matches it firmly. Clone sizes are given selectively: once, few, many, or a class where the clone is expanded.

CASSLPGAGTEAFF TGTGCCAGCAGTTTACCAGGGGCCGGCACTGAAGCTTTCTTT NA TRBJ1-1 NA TRBV28
CASSETVTSGRWSYEQYF TGTGCCAGCAGTGAAACCGTGACTAGCGGGAGATGGTCCTACGAGCAGTACTTC NA TRBJ2-7 TRBD2 TRBV6-1
CASSPGLADLETQYF TGTGCCAGCAGCCCAGGACTAGCGGATCTGGAGACCCAGTACTTC few TRBJ2-5 TRBD2 TRBV11-2
CSSSFGPKGELFF TGTTCCAGCAGCTTTGGCCCAAAGGGGGAGCTGTTTTTT NA TRBJ2-2 NA TRBV7-9
CASSFSISGSRADTQYF TGTGCCAGCAGCTTTTCCATTAGCGGGAGTCGCGCCGATACGCAGTATTTT NA TRBJ2-3 TRBD2 TRBV7-8
CASATRVAGGEQFF TGCGCCAGTGCCACCAGGGTAGCGGGAGGCGAGCAGTTCTTC NA TRBJ2-1 TRBD2 TRBV5-1
CARSLTSRDEQYF TGTGCCAGATCGCTTACTTCCCGGGACGAGCAGTACTTC NA TRBJ2-7 NA TRBV6-5
CASSASSGTDTGELFF TGTGCCAGCAGCGCCTCTAGCGGAACGGACACCGGGGAGCTGTTTTTT NA TRBJ2-2 TRBD2 TRBV9
CASSLTSGSYSTGELFF TGTGCCAGCAGCTTAACTAGCGGGAGCTACTCAACCGGGGAGCTGTTTTTT few TRBJ2-2 TRBD2 TRBV5-4
CASSSGGSDYEQYF TGTGCCAGCAGCTCGGGCGGGAGTGACTACGAGCAGTACTTC NA TRBJ2-7 TRBD2 TRBV11-3
CASSSGHLNTEAFF TGTGCCAGCAGCTCGGGACATTTGAACACTGAAGCTTTCTTT few TRBJ1-1 NA TRBV7-6
CASSLYGGLPNYEQYF TGTGCCAGCAGCTTATATGGCGGGTTACCGAACTACGAGCAGTACTTC NA TRBJ2-7 NA TRBV7-3
CASSLRVGDYNEQFF TGCGCCAGCAGCCTCAGGGTGGGTGACTACAATGAGCAGTTCTTC NA TRBJ2-1 NA TRBV4-1
CASSDGTIYEQYF TGTGCCAGCAGCGACGGGACTATCTACGAGCAGTACTTC NA TRBJ2-7 TRBD2 TRBV11-3
CASSLNSVTDTQYF TGCGCCAGCAGCTTGAATTCAGTCACAGATACGCAGTATTTT once TRBJ2-3 NA TRBV5-1
CASSRGGNEYNEQFF TGCGCCAGCAGCCGTGGGGGGAACGAGTACAATGAGCAGTTCTTC NA TRBJ2-1 NA TRBV5-1
CASSPTRLGSYEQYF TGTGCCAGTAGCCCCACGAGACTAGGATCCTACGAGCAGTACTTC NA TRBJ2-7 NA TRBV19
CASSYDFTGELFF TGTGCCAGCAGTTATGACTTCACCGGGGAGCTGTTTTTT NA TRBJ2-2 NA TRBV6-6
CASSLVGASGRLNEQFF TGTGCCAGCAGCTTAGTTGGGGCTAGCGGGAGGTTAAATGAGCAGTTCTTC few TRBJ2-1 TRBD2 TRBV11-2